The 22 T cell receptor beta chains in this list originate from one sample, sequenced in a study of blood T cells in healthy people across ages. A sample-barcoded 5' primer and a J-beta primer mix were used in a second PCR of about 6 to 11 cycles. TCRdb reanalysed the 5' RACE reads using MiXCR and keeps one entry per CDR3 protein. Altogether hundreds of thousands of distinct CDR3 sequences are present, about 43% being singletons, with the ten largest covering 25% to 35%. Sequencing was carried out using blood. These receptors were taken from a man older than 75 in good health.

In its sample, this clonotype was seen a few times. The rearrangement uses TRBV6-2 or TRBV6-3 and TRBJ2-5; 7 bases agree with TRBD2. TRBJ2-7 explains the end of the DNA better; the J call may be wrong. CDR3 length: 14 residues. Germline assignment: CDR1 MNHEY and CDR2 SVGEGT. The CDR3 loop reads CACREVFQRHEQYF. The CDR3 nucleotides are TGTGCCTGCCGGGAGGTTTTTCAAAGGCACGAGCAGTACTTC.

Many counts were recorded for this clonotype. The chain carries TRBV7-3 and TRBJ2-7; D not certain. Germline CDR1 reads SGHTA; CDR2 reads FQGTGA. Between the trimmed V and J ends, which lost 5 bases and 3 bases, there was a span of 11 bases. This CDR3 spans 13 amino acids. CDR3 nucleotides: TGTGCCAGCAGCGTATCACCGGGCTACGAGCAGTACTTC. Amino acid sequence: CASSVSPGYEQYF.

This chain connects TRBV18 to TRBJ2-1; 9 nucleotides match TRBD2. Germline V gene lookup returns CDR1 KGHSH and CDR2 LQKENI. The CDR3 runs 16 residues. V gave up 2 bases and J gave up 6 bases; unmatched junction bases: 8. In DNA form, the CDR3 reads TGTGCCAGCTCACCATTGCGGGAGGGCGAGCTCAATGAGCAGTTCTTC. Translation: CASSPLREGELNEQFF.

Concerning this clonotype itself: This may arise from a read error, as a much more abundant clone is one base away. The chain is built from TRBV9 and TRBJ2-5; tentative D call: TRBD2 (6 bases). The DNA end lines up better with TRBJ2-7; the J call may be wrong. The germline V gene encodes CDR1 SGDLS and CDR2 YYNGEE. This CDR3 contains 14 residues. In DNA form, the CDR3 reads TGTGCCAGGAGGGACCGTTCCGGAGGGTACGAGCAGTACTTC. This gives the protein CARRDRSGGYEQYF.

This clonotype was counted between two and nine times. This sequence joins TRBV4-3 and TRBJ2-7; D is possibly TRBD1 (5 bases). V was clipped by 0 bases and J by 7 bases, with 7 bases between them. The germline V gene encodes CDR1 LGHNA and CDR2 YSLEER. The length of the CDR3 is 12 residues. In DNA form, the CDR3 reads TGCGCCAGCAGCCAAGATGACAGAGAGCAGTACTTC. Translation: CASSQDDREQYF.

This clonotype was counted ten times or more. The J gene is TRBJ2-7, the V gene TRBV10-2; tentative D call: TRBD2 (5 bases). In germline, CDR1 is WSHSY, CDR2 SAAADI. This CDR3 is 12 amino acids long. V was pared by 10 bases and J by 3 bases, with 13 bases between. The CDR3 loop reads CATTDFFYEQYF. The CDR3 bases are TGCGCCACCACGGACTTCTTCTACGAGCAGTACTTC.

CDR3 DNA: TGTGCCACCAGTGATTTGCAGGTGGGCCAAAGCACAGATACGCAGTATTTT. This gives the protein CATSDLQVGQSTDTQYF. This chain uses TRBV24-1 with TRBJ2-3; no clear D. The V gene's germline CDR1 is KGHDR and CDR2 SFDVKD. Trimming shortened V by 0 bases and J by 0 bases, and 12 bases separated the two germline ends. The CDR3 length is 17 residues.

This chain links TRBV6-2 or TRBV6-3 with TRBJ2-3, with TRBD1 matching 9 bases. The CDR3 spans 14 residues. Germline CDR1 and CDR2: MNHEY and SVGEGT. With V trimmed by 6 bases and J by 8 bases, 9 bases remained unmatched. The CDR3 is CASRETGGSGTQYF. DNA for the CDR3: TGTGCCAGCAGGGAAACAGGGGGCAGCGGTACGCAGTATTTT.

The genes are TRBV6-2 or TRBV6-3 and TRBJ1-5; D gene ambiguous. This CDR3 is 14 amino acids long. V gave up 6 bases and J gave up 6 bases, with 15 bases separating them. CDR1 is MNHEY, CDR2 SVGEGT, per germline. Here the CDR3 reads CASSLRLGVQPQHF. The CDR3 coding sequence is TGTGCCAGCAGCCTACGATTGGGAGTTCAGCCCCAGCATTTT.

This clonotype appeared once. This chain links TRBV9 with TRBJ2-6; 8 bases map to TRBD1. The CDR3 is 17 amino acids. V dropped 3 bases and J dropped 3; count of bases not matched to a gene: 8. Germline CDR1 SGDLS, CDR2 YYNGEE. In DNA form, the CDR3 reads TGTGCCAGCAGCGCCTTTTCGACAGGGGTTGGGGCCAACGTCCTGACTTTC. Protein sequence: CASSAFSTGVGANVLTF.

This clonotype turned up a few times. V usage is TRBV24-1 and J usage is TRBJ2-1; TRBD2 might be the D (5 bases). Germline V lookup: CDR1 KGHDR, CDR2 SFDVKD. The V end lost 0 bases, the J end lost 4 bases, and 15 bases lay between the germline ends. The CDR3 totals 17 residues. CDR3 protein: CATSDLKSGLGYNEQFF. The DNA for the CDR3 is TGTGCCACCAGTGATTTGAAAAGCGGTTTGGGGTACAATGAGCAGTTCTTC.

The CDR3 loop is CSALEENYGYTF. The DNA of the CDR3 is TGCAGTGCTCTCGAGGAGAACTATGGCTACACCTTC. J is TRBJ1-2 and V is TRBV20-1; D is uncertain. The CDR3 contains 12 residues. V gave up 5 bases and J gave up 2 bases, with 9 bases separating them. Germline CDR1 is DFQATT and CDR2 is SNEGSKA (reference sequence).

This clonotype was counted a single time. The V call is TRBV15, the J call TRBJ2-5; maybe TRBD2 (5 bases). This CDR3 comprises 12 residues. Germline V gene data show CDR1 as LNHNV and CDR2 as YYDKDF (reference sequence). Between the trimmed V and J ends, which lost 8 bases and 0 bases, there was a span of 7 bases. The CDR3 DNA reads TGTGCCACCCGAGGGAACCAAGAGACCCAGTACTTC. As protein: CATRGNQETQYF.

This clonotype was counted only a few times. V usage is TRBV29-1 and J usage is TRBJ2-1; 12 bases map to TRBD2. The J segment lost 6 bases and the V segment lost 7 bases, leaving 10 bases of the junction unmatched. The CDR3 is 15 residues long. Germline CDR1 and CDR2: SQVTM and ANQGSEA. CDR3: CSGEGRLAGANEQFF. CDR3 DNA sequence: TGCAGCGGGGAAGGGCGACTAGCGGGAGCCAATGAGCAGTTCTTC.

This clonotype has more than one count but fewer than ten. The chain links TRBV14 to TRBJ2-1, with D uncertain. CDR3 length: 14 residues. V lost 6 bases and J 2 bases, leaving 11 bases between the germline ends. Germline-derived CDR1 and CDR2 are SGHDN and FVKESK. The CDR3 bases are TGTGCCAGCAGTCTTAGTAGCCCCTACAATGAGCAGTTCTTC. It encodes CASSLSSPYNEQFF. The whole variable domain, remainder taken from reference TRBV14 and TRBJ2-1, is EAGVTQFPSHSVIEKGQTVTLRCDPISGHDNLYWYRRVMGKEIKFLLHFVKESKQDESGMPNNRFLAERTGGTYSTLKVQPAELEDSGVYFCASSLSSPYNEQFFGPGTRLTVL.

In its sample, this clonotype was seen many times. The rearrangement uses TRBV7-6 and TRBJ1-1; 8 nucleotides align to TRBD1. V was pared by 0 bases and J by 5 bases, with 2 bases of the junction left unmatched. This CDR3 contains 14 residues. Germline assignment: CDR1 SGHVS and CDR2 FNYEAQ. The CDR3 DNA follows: TGTGCCAGCAGCTTAGCGGACAGGGCAACTGAAGCTTTCTTT. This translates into CASSLADRATEAFF.

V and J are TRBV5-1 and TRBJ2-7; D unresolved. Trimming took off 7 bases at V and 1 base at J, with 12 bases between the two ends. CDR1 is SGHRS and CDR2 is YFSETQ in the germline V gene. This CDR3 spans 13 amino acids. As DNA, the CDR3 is TGCGCCAGCCGTCCCGGGTCATCCTACGAGCAGTACTTC. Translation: CASRPGSSYEQYF. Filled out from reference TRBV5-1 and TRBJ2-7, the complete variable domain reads KAGVTQTPRYLIKTRGQQVTLSCSPISGHRSVSWYQQTPGQGLQFLFEYFSETQRNKGNFPGRFSGRQFSNSRSEMNVSTLELGDSALYLCASRPGSSYEQYFGPGTRLTVT.

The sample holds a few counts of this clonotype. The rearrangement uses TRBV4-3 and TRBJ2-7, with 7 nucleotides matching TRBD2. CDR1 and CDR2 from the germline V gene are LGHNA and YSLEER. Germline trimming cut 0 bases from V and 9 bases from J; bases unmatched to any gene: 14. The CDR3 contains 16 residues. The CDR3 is CASSQDWGGTIRGQYF. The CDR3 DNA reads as TGCGCCAGCAGCCAAGATTGGGGCGGGACTATACGTGGGCAGTACTTC.

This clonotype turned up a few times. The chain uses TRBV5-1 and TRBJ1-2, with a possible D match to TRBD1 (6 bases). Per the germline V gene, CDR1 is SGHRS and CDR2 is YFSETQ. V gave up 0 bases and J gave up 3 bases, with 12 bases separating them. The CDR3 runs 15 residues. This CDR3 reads CASSLAPGADYGYTF. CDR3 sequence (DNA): TGCGCCAGCAGCTTGGCCCCAGGGGCAGACTATGGCTACACCTTC.

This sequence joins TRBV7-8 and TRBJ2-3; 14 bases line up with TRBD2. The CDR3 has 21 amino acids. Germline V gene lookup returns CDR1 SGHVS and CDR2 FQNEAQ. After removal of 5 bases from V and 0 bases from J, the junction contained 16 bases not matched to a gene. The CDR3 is CASSPRLAGGPLPTSTDTQYF. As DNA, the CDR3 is TGTGCCAGCAGCCCAAGACTAGCGGGAGGGCCCTTGCCTACTAGCACAGATACGCAGTATTTT.

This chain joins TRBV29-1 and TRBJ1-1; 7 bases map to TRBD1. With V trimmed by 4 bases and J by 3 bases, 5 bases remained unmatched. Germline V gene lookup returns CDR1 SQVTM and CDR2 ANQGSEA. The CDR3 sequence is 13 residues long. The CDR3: CSVVGQTYTEAFF. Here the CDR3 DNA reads TGCAGCGTTGTGGGACAGACTTACACTGAAGCTTTCTTT.

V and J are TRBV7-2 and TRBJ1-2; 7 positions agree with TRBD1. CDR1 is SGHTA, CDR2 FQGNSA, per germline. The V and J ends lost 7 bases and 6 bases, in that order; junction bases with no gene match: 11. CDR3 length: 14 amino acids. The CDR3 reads CASTPTGVENGYTF. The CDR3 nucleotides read TGTGCCAGCACACCTACAGGGGTCGAGAATGGCTACACCTTC.